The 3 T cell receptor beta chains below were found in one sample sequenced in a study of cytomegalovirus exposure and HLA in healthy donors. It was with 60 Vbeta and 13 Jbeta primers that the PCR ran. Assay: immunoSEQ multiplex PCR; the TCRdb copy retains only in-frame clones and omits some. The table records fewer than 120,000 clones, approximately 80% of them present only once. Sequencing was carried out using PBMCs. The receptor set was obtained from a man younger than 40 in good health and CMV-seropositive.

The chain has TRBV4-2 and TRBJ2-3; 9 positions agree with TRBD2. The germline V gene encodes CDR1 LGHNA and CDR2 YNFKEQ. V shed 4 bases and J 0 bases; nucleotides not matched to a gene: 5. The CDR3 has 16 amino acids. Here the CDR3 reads CASSPMLAGSTDTQYF. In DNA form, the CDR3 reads TGTGCCAGCAGCCCAATGCTAGCGGGGAGCACAGATACGCAGTATTTT.

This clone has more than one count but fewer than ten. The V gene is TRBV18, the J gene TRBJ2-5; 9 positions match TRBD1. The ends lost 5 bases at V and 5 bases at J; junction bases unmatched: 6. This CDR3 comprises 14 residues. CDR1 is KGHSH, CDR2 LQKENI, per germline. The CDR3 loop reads CASSTGQGRETQYF. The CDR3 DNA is TGTGCCAGCTCAACCGGACAGGGGCGCGAGACCCAGTACTTC.

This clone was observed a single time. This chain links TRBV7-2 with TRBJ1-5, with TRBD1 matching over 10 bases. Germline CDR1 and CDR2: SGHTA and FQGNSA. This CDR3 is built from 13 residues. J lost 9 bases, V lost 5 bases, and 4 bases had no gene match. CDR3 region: CASSPGQGLPQHF. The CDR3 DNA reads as TGTGCCAGCAGCCCGGGACAGGGGTTGCCCCAGCATTTT.